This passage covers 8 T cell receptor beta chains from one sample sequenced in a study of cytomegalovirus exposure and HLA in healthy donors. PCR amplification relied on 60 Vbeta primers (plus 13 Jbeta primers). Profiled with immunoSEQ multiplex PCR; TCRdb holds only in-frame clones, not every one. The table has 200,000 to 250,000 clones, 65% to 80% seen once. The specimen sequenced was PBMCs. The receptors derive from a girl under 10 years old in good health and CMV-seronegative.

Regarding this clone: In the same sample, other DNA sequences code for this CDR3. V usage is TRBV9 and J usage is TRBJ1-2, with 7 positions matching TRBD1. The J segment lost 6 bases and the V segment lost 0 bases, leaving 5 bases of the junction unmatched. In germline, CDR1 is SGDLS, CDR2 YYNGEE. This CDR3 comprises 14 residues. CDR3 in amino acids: CASSVGGRGDGYTF. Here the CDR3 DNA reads TGTGCCAGCAGCGTAGGGGGCAGGGGGGATGGCTACACCTTC.

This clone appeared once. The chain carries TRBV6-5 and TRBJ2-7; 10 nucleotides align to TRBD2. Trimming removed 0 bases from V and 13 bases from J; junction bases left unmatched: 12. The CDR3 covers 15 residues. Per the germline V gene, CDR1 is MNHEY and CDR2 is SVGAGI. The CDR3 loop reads CASSYSMSLAGAKYF. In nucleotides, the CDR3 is TGTGCCAGCAGTTACTCGATGTCGCTAGCGGGAGCCAAATACTTC.

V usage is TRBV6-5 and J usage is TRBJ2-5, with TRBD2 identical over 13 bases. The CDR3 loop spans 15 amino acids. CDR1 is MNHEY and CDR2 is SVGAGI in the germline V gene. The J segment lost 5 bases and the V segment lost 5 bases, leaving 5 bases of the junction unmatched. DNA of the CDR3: TGTGCCAGCAGTAGACGACTAGCGGGAGGCGAGACCCAGTACTTC. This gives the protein CASSRRLAGGETQYF.

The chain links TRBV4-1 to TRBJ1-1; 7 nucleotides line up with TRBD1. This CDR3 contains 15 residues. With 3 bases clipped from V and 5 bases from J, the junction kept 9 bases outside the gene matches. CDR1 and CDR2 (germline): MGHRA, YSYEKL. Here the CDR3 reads CASSHLTGVGTEAFF. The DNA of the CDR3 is TGCGCCAGCAGCCACCTAACAGGGGTGGGTACTGAAGCTTTCTTT.

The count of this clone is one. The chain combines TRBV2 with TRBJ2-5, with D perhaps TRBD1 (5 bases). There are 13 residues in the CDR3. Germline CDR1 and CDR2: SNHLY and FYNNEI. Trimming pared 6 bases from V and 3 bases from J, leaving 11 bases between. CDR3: CASSRRVEETQYF. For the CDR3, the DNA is TGTGCCAGCAGCCGCAGGGTCGAAGAGACCCAGTACTTC.

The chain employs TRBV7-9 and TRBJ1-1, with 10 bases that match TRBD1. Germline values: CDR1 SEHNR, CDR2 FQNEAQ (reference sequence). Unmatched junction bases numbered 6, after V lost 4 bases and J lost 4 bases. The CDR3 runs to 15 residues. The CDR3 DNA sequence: TGTGCCAGCAGCTCACCCGGGACAGGGGCCACTGAAGCTTTCTTT. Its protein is CASSSPGTGATEAFF.

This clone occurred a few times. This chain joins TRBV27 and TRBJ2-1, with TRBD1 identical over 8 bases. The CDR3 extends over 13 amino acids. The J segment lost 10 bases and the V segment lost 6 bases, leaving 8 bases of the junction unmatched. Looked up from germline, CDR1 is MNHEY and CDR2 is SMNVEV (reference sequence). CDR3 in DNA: TGTGCCAGCAGACCCCGGACAGGGAGGGAGCAGTTCTTC. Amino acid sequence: CASRPRTGREQFF.

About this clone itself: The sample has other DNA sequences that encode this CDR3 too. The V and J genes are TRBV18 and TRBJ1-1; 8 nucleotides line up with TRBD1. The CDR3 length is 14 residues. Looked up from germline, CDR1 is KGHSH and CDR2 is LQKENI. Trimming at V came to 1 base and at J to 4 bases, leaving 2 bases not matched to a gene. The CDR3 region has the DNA TGTGCCAGCTCACCACGACAGGGGAGCACTGAAGCTTTCTTT. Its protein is CASSPRQGSTEAFF.